This paragraph reports one TCR beta chain. These data are taken from a study of blood T cell repertoires in COVID-19. Study background: Samples of COVID-19 (acute and convalescent) were obtained from the United States, Italy and Spain. Sample material is recorded as cDNA or gDNA derived from T cells, B-cell-depleted T cells, or PBMCs.

Original processing notes: Amplification with reference gene primers provided the estimates of nucleated cell counts. Assay: immunoSEQ multiplex PCR; the TCRdb copy retains only in-frame clones and omits some. From that table come the V and J calls and clone size; the DNA was used to work out D and trimming. The data contain some 37,000 clones, roughly 90% of them singletons. Trimming cost V 5 bases and J 4 bases, with 16 bases left between them. The CDR3 spans 14 residues. Germline V lookup: CDR1 SGHRS, CDR2 YFSETQ. The sample taken for sequencing was peripheral blood. The chain links TRBV5-1 to TRBJ2-7, with TRBD1 as a possible D gene (7 bases). This clonotype was sampled from a man in his 70s with acute or convalescent COVID-19. In DNA form, the CDR3 reads TGCGCCAGCAGTTTCGGAGGGGGCGAGTACGAGCAGTACTTC. This translates into CASSFGGGEYEQYF.